This TCR beta chain was observed in a study of T-cell memory formation after mild COVID-19. Constant-segment primers and 5'RACE yielded cDNA libraries for TCR alpha and TCR beta, each carrying sample barcodes and UMIs. A single record per CDR3 protein comes from TCRdb applying MiXCR to the 5' RACE reads. The data contain 150,000 or so distinct CDR3 sequences, 30% to 35% of them singletons. Germline V CDR1 and CDR2: SNHLY, FYNNEI. The V segment lost 6 bases and the J segment 10 bases; nucleotides outside the gene matches: 4. The CDR3 loop spans 12 amino acids. This receptor was taken from an adult woman who had mild COVID-19 (a few samples of this study predate the infection). Cell type and time point are not known. The sample consisted of PBMCs or a T cell subset sorted from them (not recorded which). This chain connects TRBV2 to TRBJ2-1; 9 bases line up with TRBD1. CDR3 sequence: CASRADRGEQFF. The CDR3 coding sequence is TGTGCCAGCAGGGCGGACAGGGGCGAGCAGTTCTTC.